This entry lists 4 T cell receptor beta chains sequenced from one sample in a study of T cell repertoires in cytomegalovirus infection. Their antigen targets remain unknown. TCRdb reanalysed the reads using MiXCR and keeps one entry per CDR3 protein. The sample carries approximately 910,000 distinct CDR3 sequences, 30% to 40% recorded once. Specimen: cultured CD8+ T cells from PBMCs, collected from culture after CMV antigen stimulation. These TCRs come from a human donor in good health (CMV status not recorded). Some clones in this sample may be carry-over from other donors' samples.

J is TRBJ1-1 and V is TRBV6-5; the match to TRBD1 covers 7 bases. V was pared by 2 bases and J by 7 bases, with 7 bases of the junction left unmatched. This CDR3 has 14 amino acids. Germline V gene data show CDR1 as MNHEY and CDR2 as SVGAGI. CDR3 amino acids: CASSYPGGGGEAFF. CDR3 DNA sequence: TGTGCCAGCAGTTACCCAGGGGGTGGTGGTGAAGCTTTCTTT.

This clonotype has more than one count but fewer than ten. The chain employs TRBV11-1 and TRBJ2-3; TRBD1 aligns across 7 bases. Unmatched junction bases numbered 10, after V lost 5 bases and J lost 2 bases. CDR1 SGHAT and CDR2 FQDESV come from the germline V gene (reference sequence). The length of the CDR3 is 16 residues. CDR3 residues: CASSPIFGTDTDTQYF. The CDR3, as DNA: TGTGCCAGCAGCCCGATCTTCGGGACAGACACAGATACGCAGTATTTT. Complete variable domain (other parts from reference TRBV11-1 and TRBJ2-3): EAEVAQSPRYKITEKSQAVAFWCDPISGHATLYWYRQILGQGPELLVQFQDESVVDDSQLPKDRFSAERLKGVDSTLKIQPAELGDSAMYLCASSPIFGTDTDTQYFGPGTRLTVL.

About this clonotype: Relative to the germline gene, one junction end is altered; a read error may explain this. This chain links TRBV12-3 or TRBV12-4 with TRBJ2-3; 12 nucleotides agree with TRBD2. This CDR3 spans 14 amino acids. CDR3 nucleotide sequence: TGTACCAGCAGTCCTAGCGGGGGGGGTGATACGCAGTATTTT. It codes for CTSSPSGGGDTQYF.

A few counts support this clonotype. The rearrangement joins TRBV6-2 or TRBV6-3 to TRBJ2-7, with D perhaps TRBD1 (6 bases). CDR3 length: 13 residues. Germline V CDR1 and CDR2: MNHEY, SVGEGT. The germline V and J ends were trimmed by 8 bases and 3 bases, with 14 bases remaining between them. Written as DNA, the CDR3 is TGTGCCAGCGGAAAGACAGGAGTCTACGAGCAGTACGTC. Protein product: CASGKTGVYEQYV.